Listed below are T cell receptor beta chains from one sample, sequenced in a study of blood T cell repertoires in COVID-19. Data came from immunoSEQ multiplex PCR; TCRdb stores just in-frame clones and leaves some out. This sample has 200,000 to 250,000 clones; 70% to 90% occur once, and the top ten carry approximately 8.1%. Material: peripheral blood. These receptors originate from a woman between 45 and 65 years old with active or convalescent COVID-19. CDR3s include the opening cysteine and the closing phenylalanine or tryptophan. A clone size is listed for some rows: how often the clone was seen (once, few, many), or a class if it is expanded.

V gene	clone size	J gene	CDR3 length	CDR3 protein
TRBV11-2	NA	TRBJ2-3	14	CASSVHRGTDTQYF
TRBV29-1	NA	TRBJ1-2	11	CSGGTGDGYTF
TRBV2	NA	TRBJ1-2	11	CASGRDYGYTF
TRBV5-1	NA	TRBJ1-6	15	CASSLSATGSSPLHF
TRBV5-6	NA	TRBJ2-5	16	CASSRDRGMGQETQYF
TRBV19	NA	TRBJ2-7	11	CAREASHEQYF
TRBV10-3	NA	TRBJ1-3	17	CAIKEWGGDFSGNTIYF
TRBV28	NA	TRBJ1-1	15	CASSLSGQGTTEAFF
TRBV7-8	NA	TRBJ1-4	15	CASSLGGGRNEKLFF
TRBV7-9	NA	TRBJ2-6	15	CASSQAGAGANVLTF
TRBV7-2	NA	TRBJ1-2	15	CASSLASGQNYGYTF
TRBV19	NA	TRBJ1-5	15	CASMMGAGGNQPQHF
TRBV28	NA	TRBJ1-6	15	CASSFRGVYNSPLHF
TRBV18	NA	TRBJ2-2	16	CASSPPSRTATGELFF
TRBV18	NA	TRBJ1-1	13	CASSHDRNTEAFF
TRBV6-4	once	TRBJ2-1	14	CASSERGRNNEQFF
TRBV11-2	many	TRBJ2-3	14	CASSLLAGADTQYF
TRBV11-2	once	TRBJ1-6	15	CASSSGQAAYSPLHF
TRBV12-3/TRBV12-4	once	TRBJ1-1	12	CASSFRQPEAFF
TRBV5-1	NA	TRBJ2-7	15	CASSPQGGLGYEQYF
TRBV24-1	NA	TRBJ2-7	14	CATSGRGTSYEQYF
TRBV4-1	once	TRBJ2-7	15	CASSQGGGPPYEQYF
TRBV6-5	large	TRBJ2-1	15	CASSPAGDGGYEQFF
TRBV6-5	NA	TRBJ1-6	14	CASSAIDRETPLHF
TRBV12-3/TRBV12-4	once	TRBJ1-1	12	CASTTGGLEAFF
TRBV6-5	NA	TRBJ1-2	13	CASSPGLPYGYTF
TRBV7-8	NA	TRBJ2-1	11	CASSQVAEQFF
TRBV24-1	NA	TRBJ1-5	11	CATADREAQHF
TRBV4-2	NA	TRBJ2-1	15	CASSPLAGNYNEQFF
TRBV5-1	NA	TRBJ2-7	16	CASSFSGGSGSYEQYF
TRBV6-5	NA	TRBJ2-7	11	CASSKGARQYF
TRBV7-9	NA	TRBJ1-1	14	CASSLGQMNTEAFF
TRBV18	NA	TRBJ2-1	19	CASSPGLAGALQIRNEQFF